Presented here are 10 T cell receptor beta chains from one specimen sequenced in a study of Ad26.COV2.S vaccination and SARS-CoV-2 variants (dated by TCRdb to 2020 to 2023). What this sample's treatment or condition label stands for: approximately 18 received Ad26.COV2.S at low or high dose, single or two shots; 5 received placebo; per-sample allocation not given. For vaccine and placebo recipients, the sequenced repertoires came from samples collected on day 63 after the first injection. To prepare the library, the immunoSEQ multiplex PCR assay was applied. The clones in this table, taken by TCRdb from immuneACCESS, are in-frame only. Not every clone is retained; where verified, under half of the shortfall comes from an unresolved V gene, and the cause of the rest is unknown. The sample records a few hundred thousand clones, 80% to 90% of which are singletons. Together, the top ten hold more than 2.5% of the sample.

Sequenced here: peripheral blood, sampled in a trial of Ad26.COV2.S vaccine versus placebo. The source is a person between 18 and 59 years old who received the Ad26.COV2.S COVID-19 vaccine or a placebo.

The chain couples TRBV7-2 to TRBJ1-2; 7 bases are shared with TRBD1. Looked up from germline, CDR1 is SGHTA and CDR2 is FQGNSA. J lost 7 bases, V lost 6 bases, and 11 bases had no gene match. The CDR3 covers 14 residues. The CDR3 sequence is CASRAPGQTFGYTF. CDR3 nucleotides: TGTGCCAGCAGGGCCCCGGGACAGACCTTTGGCTACACCTTC. Supplemented by reference TRBV7-2 and TRBJ1-2, the full variable domain reads GAGVSQSPSNKVTEKGKDVELRCDPISGHTALYWYRQSLGQGLEFLIYFQGNSAPDKSGLPSDRFSAERTGGSVSTLTIQRTQQEDSAVYLCASRAPGQTFGYTFGSGTRLTVV.

The chain couples TRBV7-9 to TRBJ1-1; D uncertain. V lost 3 bases and J 5 bases, leaving 10 bases between the germline ends. CDR1 and CDR2 from the germline V gene are SEHNR and FQNEAQ (reference sequence). The CDR3 consists of 13 residues. CDR3 nucleotides: TGTGCCAGCAGCTTCCAGGACGGAACTGAAGCTTTCTTT. Protein product: CASSFQDGTEAFF.

The chain is built from TRBV23-1 and TRBJ2-7; 7 nucleotides agree with TRBD1. TRBV23-1 has ORF status, its function being uncertain. The V gene end was trimmed by 0 bases and the J gene end by 4 bases; junction bases not matched to a gene: 3. The CDR3 extends over 14 amino acids. The CDR3 loop is CASSQSRGRYEQYF. In nucleotides, the CDR3 is TGCGCCAGCAGTCAATCCAGGGGGAGATACGAGCAGTACTTC.

The gene calls are TRBV5-1 and TRBJ2-2; D gene uncertain. The CDR3 is 14 amino acids. CDR1 and CDR2 (germline): SGHRS, YFSETQ. With 5 bases removed from V and 1 base from J, the gap between germline ends came to 9 bases. CDR3 bases: TGCGCCAGCAGGAAGGACCTGAACACCGGGGAGCTGTTTTTT. Its translation: CASRKDLNTGELFF.

This chain connects TRBV7-3 to TRBJ2-5; 8 bases are a match to TRBD1. The length of the CDR3 is 13 residues. Germline CDR1 reads SGHTA; CDR2 reads FQGTGA. Trimming at V came to 5 bases and at J to 6 bases, leaving 5 bases not matched to a gene. The chain's CDR3 is CASSRGQGKTQYF. The CDR3 DNA reads TGTGCCAGCAGCCGCGGACAGGGAAAGACCCAGTACTTC.

This chain links TRBV7-2 with TRBJ2-5, with 9 bases that match TRBD2. The CDR3 covers 16 residues. Germline V lookup: CDR1 SGHTA, CDR2 FQGNSA. The ends lost 1 base at V and 6 bases at J; junction bases unmatched: 9. The CDR3 protein is CASSLGFSGGVQTQYF. The CDR3 DNA sequence: TGTGCCAGCAGCTTAGGGTTTAGCGGGGGTGTTCAGACCCAGTACTTC.

The chain links TRBV2 to TRBJ2-1; D is tentatively TRBD1 or TRBD2 (5 bases each). V gave up 6 bases and J gave up 4 bases, with 19 bases separating them. Per germline, CDR1 SNHLY and CDR2 FYNNEI. The CDR3 loop spans 16 amino acids. DNA for the CDR3: TGTGCCAGCAGGCCCCCATATCGGGGCCCGTACAATGAGCAGTTCTTC. It translates to CASRPPYRGPYNEQFF.

The genes are TRBV5-1 and TRBJ2-3; D not resolved. The germline CDR1 and CDR2 sequences are SGHRS and YFSETQ. With 1 base removed from V and 4 bases from J, the gap between germline ends came to 10 bases. The CDR3 covers 14 residues. The CDR3 reads CASSLSSIADTQYF. The CDR3 nucleotides read TGCGCCAGCAGCTTGTCGAGTATAGCAGATACGCAGTATTTT.

This chain uses TRBV7-2 with TRBJ2-7; D is possibly TRBD2 (6 bases). V shed 5 bases and J shed 3 bases, with 14 bases lying between them. CDR1 is SGHTA, CDR2 FQGNSA, per germline. The CDR3 runs 14 residues. The CDR3 nucleotides read TGTGCCAGCAGCGTCCGGGACTGGAACTACGAGCAGTACTTC. It translates to CASSVRDWNYEQYF.

The chain employs TRBV14 and TRBJ2-5, with D unresolved. V lost 5 bases to trimming and J lost 2 bases, with 9 bases between them. This CDR3 region has 13 residues. Per germline, CDR1 SGHDN and CDR2 FVKESK. The CDR3 region is CASSKTSQETQYF. For the CDR3, the DNA is TGTGCCAGCAGCAAGACATCACAAGAGACCCAGTACTTC.